This T cell receptor beta chain originates from a study of blood T cell repertoires in COVID-19. Across the study: The study drew acute and convalescent COVID-19 samples from the United States, Italy and Spain. PBMCs, B-cell-depleted T cells, or T cells were the source of the cDNA or gDNA that made up the material.

Under the authors' procedure: For nucleated cells, counts were estimated from reference gene primer amplification. Sequencing was performed with immunoSEQ multiplex PCR; in TCRdb, only in-frame clones are kept and a portion is missing. For V, J and clone size, that table is used; D and trimming come from the DNA. Here the sample spans roughly 100,000 clones, around 84% being singletons. Sequencing was done on a sample of peripheral blood. The origin of this receptor is a woman of 80 years or more with acute or convalescent COVID-19.

CDR3 region: CASSERTSGAYVETQYF. The CDR3 DNA reads TGTGCCAGCAGTGAAAGGACTAGCGGGGCCTATGTGGAGACCCAGTACTTC. The chain links TRBV6-1 to TRBJ2-5, with 12 bases matching TRBD2. The germline V gene has CDR1 MNHNS and CDR2 SASEGT. This CDR3 has 17 residues. With 2 bases clipped from V and 5 bases from J, the junction kept 9 bases outside the gene matches.